The 28 T cell receptor beta chains reported below all come from one sample, sequenced in a study of human T cells and chemical hapten exposure. TCRdb re-called the RACE reads through MiXCR, storing one row per CDR3 protein. Of fewer than 300,000 distinct CDR3 sequences in the sample, over 8% are singletons; the top ten hold over 2%. Time point in this sample: pre-sensitization, week 0. Described treatment: therapeutic diphenylcyclopropenone sensitization with weekly scalp DPC. Sequencing was performed on whole blood, taken in connection with sensitization to the hapten diphenylcyclopropenone (DPC). The receptors derive from a woman aged 40 to 50 with alopecia areata. Some clones in this sample may be carry-over from other donors' samples.

This clonotype was picked up a small number of times. This chain connects TRBV28 to TRBJ2-2; D possibly matches TRBD1 or TRBD2 (5 bases each). CDR1 and CDR2 (germline): MDHEN, SYDVKM. Trimming left V 6 bases short and J 0 bases short, with 5 bases between. This CDR3 has 13 residues. As DNA, the CDR3 is TGTGCCAGCAGGGGACCGAACACCGGGGAGCTGTTTTTT. Translating gives CASRGPNTGELFF.

The CDR3 spells CASSLGTGDDEQFF. In DNA form, the CDR3 reads TGTGCCAGCAGTTTAGGGACAGGGGACGATGAGCAGTTCTTC. The chain employs TRBV12-3 or TRBV12-4 and TRBJ2-1, with 9 bases fitting TRBD1. V gave up 1 base and J gave up 8 bases; unmatched junction bases: 3. The CDR3 has 14 residues.

This chain links TRBV24-1 with TRBJ2-3; 9 positions match TRBD2. Per germline, CDR1 KGHDR and CDR2 SFDVKD. V shed 3 bases and J 3 bases; nucleotides not matched to a gene: 9. The CDR3 contains 17 residues. The CDR3 region is CATSDAGGGGRTDTQYF. Here the CDR3 DNA reads TGTGCCACCAGTGATGCGGGAGGGGGAGGTAGAACAGATACGCAGTATTTT.

This clonotype was found a few times. V is TRBV12-3 or TRBV12-4 and J is TRBJ2-7; no clear D gene. Trimming pared 1 base from V and 2 bases from J, leaving 9 bases between. The CDR3 extends over 14 amino acids. This chain's CDR3 is CASSLGRRTYEQYF. The CDR3 coding sequence is TGTGCCAGCAGTTTAGGTAGGCGGACCTACGAGCAGTACTTC.

This clonotype came up a few times. CDR3 DNA sequence: TGTGCCAGCAGCCCCAGAGCGGCTAGCTCCTACAATGAGCAGTTCTTC. Encoded protein: CASSPRAASSYNEQFF. The chain couples TRBV7-9 to TRBJ2-1; D is possibly TRBD2 (5 bases). CDR3 length equals 16 residues. The ends were cut back, 5 bases at V and 0 bases at J, with 14 bases in the middle. From germline, CDR1 is SEHNR and CDR2 FQNEAQ (reference sequence). The whole variable domain, remainder taken from reference TRBV7-9 and TRBJ2-1, is DTGVSQNPRHKITKRGQNVTFRCDPISEHNRLYWYRQTLGQGPEFLTYFQNEAQLEKSRLLSDRFSAERPKGSFSTLEIQRTEQGDSAMYLCASSPRAASSYNEQFFGPGTRLTVL.

This clonotype was picked up one time. V is TRBV7-2 and J is TRBJ2-7; D gene unclear. Per germline, CDR1 SGHTA and CDR2 FQGNSA. Trimming removed 1 base from V and 2 bases from J, with 9 bases in between. The CDR3 length is 14 residues. CDR3: CASSLVATAYEQYF. The CDR3 bases are TGTGCCAGCAGCTTAGTAGCCACAGCCTACGAGCAGTACTTC.

This clonotype has just a few counts. The chain carries TRBV28 and TRBJ2-2, with D tentatively TRBD2 (5 bases). CDR1 is MDHEN and CDR2 is SYDVKM in the germline V gene. The CDR3 is made up of 15 amino acids. The V gene lost 6 bases and the J gene lost 2 bases, with 13 bases spanning the gap. The CDR3 DNA is TGTGCCAGCAGGGCGGCGGGTGCAAACACCGGGGAGCTGTTTTTT. Encoded protein: CASRAAGANTGELFF.

The chain couples TRBV2 to TRBJ2-6, with D unresolved. CDR3 length: 15 amino acids. The germline V gene has CDR1 SNHLY and CDR2 FYNNEI. Trimming removed 1 base from V and 0 bases from J, with 4 bases in between. CDR3 bases: TGTGCCAGCAGTGAAGGTCTCTCTGGGGCCAACGTCCTGACTTTC. This translates into CASSEGLSGANVLTF.

This clonotype was recorded a few times. This chain connects TRBV7-9 to TRBJ2-4; D perhaps matches TRBD2 (5 bases). V lost 1 base and J lost 7, with 5 bases in between. There are 12 residues in the CDR3. In germline, CDR1 is SEHNR, CDR2 FQNEAQ (reference sequence). As DNA, the CDR3 is TGTGCCAGCAGCTTAGGAGGGAACATTCAGTACTTC. Protein sequence: CASSLGGNIQYF.

V is TRBV10-3 and J is TRBJ2-3; maybe TRBD1 (6 bases). The CDR3 spans 15 residues. Germline CDR1 reads ENHRY; CDR2 reads SYGVKD. V was pared by 6 bases and J by 2 bases, with 15 bases between. The CDR3 region is CAISSGTLNTDTQYF. The CDR3 DNA sequence: TGTGCCATCAGCTCCGGGACATTGAACACAGATACGCAGTATTTT.

The chain employs TRBV7-2 and TRBJ1-5; D remains unclear. Germline V CDR1 and CDR2: SGHTA, FQGNSA. Trimming took off 3 bases at V and 4 bases at J, with 10 bases between the two ends. The CDR3 is made up of 14 amino acids. CDR3 sequence reads: CASSFGPKNQPQHF. The CDR3 coding sequence is TGTGCCAGCAGCTTTGGCCCAAAGAATCAGCCCCAGCATTTT.

This clonotype was picked up a small number of times. V usage is TRBV12-3 or TRBV12-4 and J usage is TRBJ2-3, with 13 bases fitting TRBD2. Trimming took 6 bases from V and 2 from J; bases not matched to a gene: 8. There are 17 residues in the CDR3. This CDR3 reads CASSRTSGRGFTDTQYF. CDR3 coding DNA: TGTGCCAGCAGCCGGACTAGCGGGAGAGGTTTCACAGATACGCAGTATTTT.

This clonotype was seen only a few times. The chain is built from TRBV20-1 and TRBJ2-3; perhaps TRBD2 as D (5 bases). CDR3 length: 13 residues. Trimming stripped 6 bases from V and 0 bases from J, with 10 bases between. CDR1 is DFQATT, CDR2 SNEGSKA, per germline (reference sequence). The CDR3 coding sequence is TGCAGTGCAGCGGAGCCTAGCACAGATACGCAGTATTTT. It codes for CSAAEPSTDTQYF.

Many counts were recorded for this clonotype. The chain links TRBV6-2 or TRBV6-3 to TRBJ2-7; D not certain. CDR3 length: 11 amino acids. CDR1 MNHEY and CDR2 SVGEGT come from the germline V gene. V lost 4 bases, J lost 5 bases, and 6 bases lay in between. DNA of the CDR3: TGTGCCAGCAGTTCACTCCACGAGCAGTACTTC. It encodes CASSSLHEQYF.

The sample holds a few counts of this clonotype. The rearrangement joins TRBV7-8 to TRBJ2-6; TRBD1 might be the D (5 bases). The CDR3 runs 15 residues. Germline values: CDR1 SGHVS, CDR2 FQNEAQ. Trimming pared 3 bases from V and 2 bases from J, leaving 8 bases between. The CDR3 DNA sequence: TGTGCCAGCAGCTTTTGGGGCCCTGGGGCCAACGTCCTGACTTTC. Protein product: CASSFWGPGANVLTF.

This clonotype was counted a few times. V and J are TRBV20-1 and TRBJ1-2, with TRBD1 matching 7 bases. V shed 5 bases and J 2 bases; nucleotides not matched to a gene: 8. This CDR3 region has 14 residues. CDR1 is DFQATT and CDR2 is SNEGSKA in the germline V gene (reference sequence). CDR3: CSARGQVENYGYTF. The DNA of the CDR3 is TGCAGTGCTCGCGGACAGGTTGAGAACTATGGCTACACCTTC.

The V call is TRBV24-1, the J call TRBJ2-3; D possibly uses TRBD1 or TRBD2 (5 bases each). The CDR3 totals 14 residues. Germline CDR1 KGHDR, CDR2 SFDVKD. V was clipped by 1 base and J by 11 bases, with 15 bases between them. In DNA, the CDR3 is TGTGCCACCAGTGATTTTTCGGGACGCGCTAGGCAGTATTTT. This gives the protein CATSDFSGRARQYF.

This clonotype has at least ten counts. J is TRBJ2-3 and V is TRBV6-6, with a tentative D call TRBD2 (5 bases). Germline CDR1 and CDR2: MNHNY and SVGAGI (reference sequence). This CDR3 region has 16 residues. The V and J ends lost 5 bases and 0 bases respectively, with 15 bases between them. The CDR3 spells CASSEGGGLSTDTQYF. In nucleotides, the CDR3 is TGTGCCAGCAGTGAGGGCGGCGGTTTGAGCACAGATACGCAGTATTTT.

There are many counts of this clonotype. The chain couples TRBV28 to TRBJ2-4; 8 nucleotides match TRBD1. The ends lost 5 bases at V and 3 bases at J; junction bases unmatched: 3. Germline values: CDR1 MDHEN, CDR2 SYDVKM. The CDR3 extends over 14 amino acids. This CDR3 reads CASSTDRGKNIQYF. CDR3 sequence (DNA): TGTGCCAGCAGTACCGACAGGGGCAAAAACATTCAGTACTTC.

This clonotype appeared a few times. The chain joins TRBV28 to TRBJ2-7; D not resolved. The CDR3 sequence is 13 residues long. CDR1 and CDR2 (germline): MDHEN, SYDVKM. V lost 6 bases to trimming and J lost 0 bases, with 9 bases between them. CDR3 DNA sequence: TGTGCCAGCAGGCTCGCAGTCTCCTACGAGCAGTACTTC. It codes for CASRLAVSYEQYF.

This clonotype occurred a few times. This chain connects TRBV29-1 to TRBJ2-1, with 9 nucleotides matching TRBD1. The CDR3 consists of 13 residues. CDR1 SQVTM and CDR2 ANQGSEA come from the germline V gene. This CDR3 reads CSPQGANKNEQFF. CDR3 nucleotides: TGCAGTCCACAGGGGGCGAATAAGAATGAGCAGTTCTTC.

This clonotype was counted between two and nine times. V is TRBV6-2 or TRBV6-3 and J is TRBJ2-6; D unresolved. Germline-derived CDR1 and CDR2 are MNHEY and SVGEGT. V was shortened by 8 bases and J by 4 bases, with 12 bases between the two germline ends. CDR3 length: 14 amino acids. The CDR3 DNA is TGTGCCAGCGGAAGGGATTCCGGGGCCAACGTCCTGACTTTC. Translation: CASGRDSGANVLTF.

The chain employs TRBV7-2 and TRBJ2-1, with 13 bases that match TRBD2. The trim removed 2 bases at V and 7 bases at J, leaving 8 bases unmatched. Germline CDR1 SGHTA, CDR2 FQGNSA. The CDR3 consists of 17 residues. CDR3: CASSLRSGTSGINEQFF. The CDR3 DNA reads as TGTGCCAGCAGCTTAAGATCCGGGACTAGCGGGATAAATGAGCAGTTCTTC.

This clonotype has only a few counts. The CDR3, as DNA: TGCGCCAGCAGCACGGACTATAACACCGGGGAGCTGTTTTTT. Protein: CASSTDYNTGELFF. The chain has TRBV5-1 and TRBJ2-2; D might be TRBD2 (6 bases). Trimming shortened V by 4 bases and J by 2 bases, and 9 bases separated the two germline ends. This CDR3 contains 14 residues. Germline lookup yields CDR1 SGHRS and CDR2 YFSETQ.

This clonotype occurred a few times. The rearrangement joins TRBV3-1 to TRBJ2-7; D is uncertain. Trimming took 3 bases from V and 10 from J, leaving 10 bases between them. This CDR3 is built from 11 residues. Germline lookup yields CDR1 LGHDT and CDR2 YNNKEL (reference sequence). The CDR3 nucleotides are TGTGCCAGCAGCCAGGTTGGTTATCAGTACTTC. The encoded protein is CASSQVGYQYF.

The sample holds a few counts of this clonotype. The chain employs TRBV5-6 and TRBJ1-1, with 8 bases identical to TRBD1. The CDR3 extends over 13 amino acids. Germline-derived CDR1 and CDR2 are SGHDT and YYEEEE. V shed 4 bases, J shed 5 bases, and the junction held 4 bases outside the gene matches. The CDR3 DNA sequence: TGTGCCAGCAGCGGCAGGGGGCGAACTGAAGCTTTCTTT. This codes for CASSGRGRTEAFF.

This clonotype was observed a few times. V gene TRBV3-1 combines with J gene TRBJ1-1; no clear D gene. With 2 bases removed from V and 1 base from J, the gap between germline ends came to 8 bases. Germline CDR1 reads LGHDT; CDR2 reads YNNKEL (reference sequence). This CDR3 spans 14 amino acids. CDR3 bases: TGTGCCAGCAGCCAAAGTGGTCAGAACACTGAAGCTTTCTTT. It specifies CASSQSGQNTEAFF.

This clonotype was observed at least ten times. The CDR3, as DNA: TGCAGTGCTAGTGCAATGGGACAGGGGGGATGGACTGAAGCTTTCTTT. Amino acids: CSASAMGQGGWTEAFF. The chain couples TRBV20-1 to TRBJ1-1; 11 nucleotides agree with TRBD1. This CDR3 is 16 amino acids long. The J segment lost 5 bases and the V segment lost 3 bases, leaving 11 bases of the junction unmatched. CDR1 DFQATT and CDR2 SNEGSKA come from the germline V gene (reference sequence).